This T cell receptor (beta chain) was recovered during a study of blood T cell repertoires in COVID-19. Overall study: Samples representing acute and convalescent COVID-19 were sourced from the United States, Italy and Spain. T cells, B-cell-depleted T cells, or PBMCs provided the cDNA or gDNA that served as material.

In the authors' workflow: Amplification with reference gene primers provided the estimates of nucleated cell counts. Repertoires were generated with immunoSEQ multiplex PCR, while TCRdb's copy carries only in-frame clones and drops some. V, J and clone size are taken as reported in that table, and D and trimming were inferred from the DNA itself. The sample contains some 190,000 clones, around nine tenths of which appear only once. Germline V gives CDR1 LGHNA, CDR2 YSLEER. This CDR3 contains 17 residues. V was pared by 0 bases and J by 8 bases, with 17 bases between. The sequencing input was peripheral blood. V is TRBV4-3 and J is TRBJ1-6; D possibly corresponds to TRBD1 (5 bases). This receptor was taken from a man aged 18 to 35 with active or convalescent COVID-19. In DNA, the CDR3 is TGCGCCAGCAGCCAAGATCTGTTCCAGGGCTGGTATTCACCCCTCCACTTT. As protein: CASSQDLFQGWYSPLHF.